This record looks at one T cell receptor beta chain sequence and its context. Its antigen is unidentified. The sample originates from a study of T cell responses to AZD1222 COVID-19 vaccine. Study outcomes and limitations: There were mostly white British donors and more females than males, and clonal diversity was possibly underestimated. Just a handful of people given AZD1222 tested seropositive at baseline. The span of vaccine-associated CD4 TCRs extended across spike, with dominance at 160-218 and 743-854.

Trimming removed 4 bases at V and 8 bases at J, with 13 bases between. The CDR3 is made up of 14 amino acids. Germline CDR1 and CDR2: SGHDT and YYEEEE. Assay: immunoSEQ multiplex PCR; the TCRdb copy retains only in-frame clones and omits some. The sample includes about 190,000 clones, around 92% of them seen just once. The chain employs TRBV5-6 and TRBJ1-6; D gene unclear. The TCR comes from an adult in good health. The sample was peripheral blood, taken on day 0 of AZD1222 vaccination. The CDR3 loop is CASSIPPGDSPLHF. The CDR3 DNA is TGTGCCAGCAGCATTCCTCCCGGGGATTCACCCCTCCACTTT.